The 7 T cell receptor gamma chains presented below share a single source sample, sequenced in a study of γδ T cells in repeated Plasmodium falciparum infection. TCRdb ran CATT on the multiplex PCR reads. The sample lists around 5,000 gamma-chain clones, under 4% occurring once. Flow sorting of PBMC yielded separate Vgamma9/Vdelta2+ and Vdelta2-negative gammadelta T cell populations for bulk repertoire analysis. The material sequenced was gamma-delta T cells from blood. Receptors were obtained from a pool of human donors (malaria-infected and uninfected, not separated).

This clone was recorded a few times. Only one base separates this from a far larger clonotype, so it likely reflects a read error. This sample includes further DNA sequences coding for the same CDR3. This rearrangement joins TRGV9 to TRGJP. From germline, CDR1 is GITISATS and CDR2 ISYDGTV (reference sequence). CDR3 size: 18 residues. The CDR3 protein is CALWEAQDQELGKKIKVF. Written as DNA, the CDR3 is TGTGCTTTGTGGGAGGCTCAAGATCAAGAGTTGGGCAAAAAAATCAAGGTATTT.

This clone was seen a handful of times. TCRdb shows a much larger clone's protein in place of this DNA's translation, and the two differ at residue 12, likely through a read error; the protein shown is translated from the DNA. The V gene call is TRGV4, and the J gene call is absent. There are 14 residues in the CDR3. Germline V gene data show CDR1 as EGSTGY and CDR2 as YDSYTSSV. CDR3 sequence reads: CATWDDSNYYKELF. The CDR3 DNA is TGTGCCACCTGGGATGATTCGAATTATTATAAGGAACTCTTT.

This clone appeared many times. TCRdb attributes to this sequence the protein of a much larger clone, which differs from the DNA translation at residue 3; a read error is likely, and the protein displayed is translated from the DNA. The CDR3, as DNA: TGTGCCGCCTGGGATAGGCGGAGGTATAAGAAACTCTTT. The encoded protein is CAAWDRRRYKKLF. The J gene is TRGJ1 or TRGJ2, the V gene TRGV8. The length of the CDR3 is 13 residues. Germline CDR1 and CDR2: VENAVY and YDSYNSRV.

This clone is hyperexpanded (1% or more) in the sample. The chain employs TRGV2 and TRGJ1 or TRGJ2. The germline V gene encodes CDR1 EGSNGY and CDR2 YDSYNSKV. V lost 9 bases, J lost 4 bases, and 3 bases stayed unmatched. The CDR3 spans 10 residues. The CDR3 region is CATRYYKKLF. The DNA for the CDR3 is TGTGCCACCCGATATTATAAGAAACTCTTT.

With respect to this clone: A far bigger clonotype differs at one base, so this is likely a read error. Other DNA sequences from this sample encode an identical CDR3 as well. The chain has TRGV9 and TRGJP. The J gene, absent from TCRdb, was called here by matching the DNA to germline. Germline V gives CDR1 GITISATS, CDR2 ISYDGTV (reference sequence). The CDR3 is made up of 16 amino acids. The CDR3 coding sequence is TGTGCCCTGTGGGAGGTGCTTATGGTGGGCAAAAAAATCAAGGTATTT. It codes for CALWEVLMVGKKIKVF.

This clone has only a few counts. TCRdb's listed protein matches a much larger clone and diverges from this DNA's translation at residue 11, likely through a read error; the protein shown comes from the DNA. The chain links TRGV9 to TRGJP. This CDR3 comprises 15 residues. Germline V gives CDR1 GITISATS, CDR2 ISYDGTV (reference sequence). CDR3 region: CALWEPELGKRIKVF. CDR3 in DNA: TGTGCCTTGTGGGAGCCAGAGTTGGGCAAAAGAATCAAGGTATTT.

With respect to this clone: This DNA's translation differs at residue 5 from TCRdb's protein, which comes from a much larger clone; a read error is likely, and the protein shown is translated from the DNA. The V and J genes are TRGV4 and TRGJ1 or TRGJ2. The CDR3 totals 10 residues. Germline V gene sequence: CDR1 EGSTGY, CDR2 YDSYTSSV. J gave up 12 bases and V 5 bases, and 7 bases lay outside the gene matches. In nucleotides, the CDR3 is TGTGCCACCTGGGGCTCGGTGAAACTCTTT. This translates into CATWGSVKLF.